These 8 T cell receptor beta chains share one sample of origin, sequenced in a study of CD8+ T cells in alopecia areata. Sample treatment: oral pan-JAK inhibitor, 5-10 mg twice daily. The sequencing template was cDNA reverse transcribed from extracted RNA. Method: immunoSEQ multiplex PCR; TCRdb's copy keeps in-frame clones and lacks some. The profile shows roughly 190,000 clones, 55% to 70% of them singletons. The material sequenced was CD4+ T cells sorted from blood, taken at week 4, from a patient treated with tofacitinib. The receptors originated from a human donor with alopecia areata.

The chain has TRBV28 and TRBJ2-1; D not resolved. Germline V gives CDR1 MDHEN, CDR2 SYDVKM. The CDR3 totals 16 residues. With 4 bases removed from V and 2 bases from J, the gap between germline ends came to 15 bases. Here the CDR3 reads CASSSFWTRPYNEQFF. The CDR3 DNA is TGTGCCAGCAGTTCCTTCTGGACCCGACCCTACAATGAGCAGTTCTTC.

This chain connects TRBV5-1 to TRBJ2-7; 9 positions match TRBD1. CDR1 SGHRS and CDR2 YFSETQ come from the germline V gene. The V segment lost 2 bases and the J segment 3 bases; nucleotides outside the gene matches: 6. The CDR3 spans 15 residues. CDR3 residues: CASSFGTGSIYEQYF. In DNA form, the CDR3 reads TGCGCCAGCAGCTTTGGGACAGGGAGTATCTACGAGCAGTACTTC.

This chain connects TRBV5-4 to TRBJ1-6; TRBD1 aligns across 10 bases. The CDR3 sequence is 15 residues long. Germline V lookup: CDR1 SGHNT, CDR2 YYREEE (reference sequence). Trimming removed 4 bases from V and 10 bases from J; junction bases left unmatched: 8. This CDR3 is CASSRQGAQGSPLHF. In DNA, the CDR3 is TGTGCCAGCAGCAGACAGGGGGCGCAGGGGTCACCCCTCCACTTT.

A single count supports this clone. This sequence joins TRBV5-4 and TRBJ2-5; D ambiguous. The length of the CDR3 is 15 residues. The V gene's germline CDR1 is SGHNT and CDR2 YYREEE (reference sequence). With 0 bases removed from V and 1 base from J, the gap between germline ends came to 10 bases. CDR3 in amino acids: CASSLAGLGQETQYF. In nucleotides, the CDR3 is TGTGCCAGCAGCTTGGCAGGCTTGGGCCAAGAGACCCAGTACTTC.

V gene TRBV7-9 combines with J gene TRBJ1-2, with D uncertain. This CDR3 has 13 residues. The germline V gene encodes CDR1 SEHNR and CDR2 FQNEAQ (reference sequence). V dropped 1 base and J dropped 6 bases, with 9 bases sitting between them. The CDR3 bases are TGTGCCAGCAGCTTAGAGGACGGTGATGGCTACACCTTC. Encoded protein: CASSLEDGDGYTF. Combining the CDR3 with reference TRBV7-9 and TRBJ1-2 gives the whole variable domain DTGVSQNPRHKITKRGQNVTFRCDPISEHNRLYWYRQTLGQGPEFLTYFQNEAQLEKSRLLSDRFSAERPKGSFSTLEIQRTEQGDSAMYLCASSLEDGDGYTFGSGTRLTVV.

This clone has only a few counts. The chain is built from TRBV27 and TRBJ2-5; D not resolved. V was clipped by 11 bases and J by 1 base, with 14 bases between them. The CDR3 contains 13 residues. Germline CDR1 MNHEY, CDR2 SMNVEV (reference sequence). CDR3 in DNA: TGTGCCTGCCGGAGTACTGTCCAAGAGACCCAGTACTTC. Residues: CACRSTVQETQYF.

The rearrangement links TRBV6-6 to TRBJ1-6; D is ambiguous. V gave up 2 bases and J gave up 6 bases, with 8 bases separating them. Germline V lookup: CDR1 MNHNY, CDR2 SVGAGI (reference sequence). This CDR3 has 14 amino acids. The CDR3 nucleotides are TGTGCCAGCAGTTACAGTGCAGCTAATTCACCCCTCCACTTT. Amino acids: CASSYSAANSPLHF.

This chain connects TRBV7-2 to TRBJ2-5; 7 bases line up with TRBD2. CDR3 length: 16 amino acids. With 7 bases clipped from V and 2 bases from J, the junction kept 13 bases outside the gene matches. Germline CDR1 reads SGHTA; CDR2 reads FQGNSA. The CDR3: CASKPLGGRRQETQYF. Written as DNA, the CDR3 is TGTGCCAGCAAACCCCTGGGGGGGAGGCGACAAGAGACCCAGTACTTC. The whole variable domain, filled in from reference TRBV7-2 and TRBJ2-5, reads GAGVSQSPSNKVTEKGKDVELRCDPISGHTALYWYRQSLGQGLEFLIYFQGNSAPDKSGLPSDRFSAERTGGSVSTLTIQRTQQEDSAVYLCASKPLGGRRQETQYFGPGTRLLVL.